This TCR beta chain was captured in a study of T cell responses to AZD1222 COVID-19 vaccine. The wider study: Some second doses came at about 4 weeks and others at about 12 weeks; these were pooled. Study-wide findings and caveats: Once two AZD1222 doses were given, Spike-specific TCR breadth and depth went up. Nearly half of spike-specific TCRs reportedly target variant regions that are unmutated in the B.1.351 and B.1.1.7 variants.

V lost 4 bases, J lost 7 bases, and 7 bases stayed unmatched. The CDR3 extends over 14 amino acids. The V gene's germline CDR1 is LGHNA and CDR2 YSLEER. Profiling relied on immunoSEQ multiplex PCR, and the TCRdb table lists in-frame clones only, not all of them. The profile covers 29,000 or so clones, with approximately 93% appearing a single time and 8.1% taken by the ten largest. About this clone: Its antigen is unknown.

The receptor was derived from an adult in good health. Sequences were derived from peripheral blood, sampled on day 0 of AZD1222 vaccination. This sequence joins TRBV4-3 and TRBJ2-7; TRBD1 agrees at 10 bases. CDR3 nucleotide sequence: TGCGCCAGCAGCCGGGACAGGGGAACGTATGAGCAGTACTTC. It translates to CASSRDRGTYEQYF.